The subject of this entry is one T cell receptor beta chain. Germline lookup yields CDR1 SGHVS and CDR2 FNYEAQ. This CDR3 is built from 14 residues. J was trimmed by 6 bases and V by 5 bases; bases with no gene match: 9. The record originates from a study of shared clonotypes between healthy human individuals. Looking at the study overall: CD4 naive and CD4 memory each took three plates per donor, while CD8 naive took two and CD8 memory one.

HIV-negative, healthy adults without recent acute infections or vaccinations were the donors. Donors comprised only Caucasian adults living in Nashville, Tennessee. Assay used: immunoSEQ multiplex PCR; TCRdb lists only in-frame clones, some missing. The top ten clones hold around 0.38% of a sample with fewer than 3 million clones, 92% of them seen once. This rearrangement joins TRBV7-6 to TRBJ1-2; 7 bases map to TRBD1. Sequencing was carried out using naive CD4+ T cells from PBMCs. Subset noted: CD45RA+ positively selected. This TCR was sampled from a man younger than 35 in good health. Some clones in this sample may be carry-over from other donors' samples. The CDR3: CASSPQTGSHGYTF. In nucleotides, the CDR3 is TGTGCCAGCAGCCCACAGACAGGGAGCCATGGCTACACCTTC.